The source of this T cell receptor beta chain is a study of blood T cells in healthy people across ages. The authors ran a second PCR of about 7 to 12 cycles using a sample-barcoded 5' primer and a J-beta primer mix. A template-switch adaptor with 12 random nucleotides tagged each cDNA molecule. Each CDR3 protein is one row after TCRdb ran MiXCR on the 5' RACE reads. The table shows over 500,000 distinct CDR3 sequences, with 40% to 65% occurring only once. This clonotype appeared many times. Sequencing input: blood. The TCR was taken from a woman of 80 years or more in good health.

The CDR3 region has the DNA TGTGCCAGCAGCTTAGGGTGGGGGGATGAGCAGTTCTTC. As protein: CASSLGWGDEQFF. V is TRBV7-6 and J is TRBJ2-1, with D perhaps TRBD2 (6 bases). Trimming took off 1 base at V and 8 bases at J, with 9 bases between the two ends. The CDR3 loop spans 13 amino acids. Germline CDR1 reads SGHVS; CDR2 reads FNYEAQ.